This T cell receptor (beta chain) was retrieved from a study of cytomegalovirus exposure and HLA in healthy donors. As for the study in general: Within an early data release were about 85 million unique TCRs drawn from HLA-typed donors. Whole-study results and caveats: In a later analysis, V- and J-gene trimming of beta chains associated with a DCLRE1C missense variant, replicated independently. The classifier was said to identify cytomegalovirus status with high specificity and sensitivity. Presence/absence analyses rested on an assumption that sequencing depth was roughly uniform across donors.

Germline V gives CDR1 SGHAT, CDR2 FQNNGV. The CDR3 is 12 residues long. With respect to this clone: Its target is unknown. Compared with germline, one end of the junction differs, possibly owing to a read error.

The PCR ran on 60 Vbeta and 13 Jbeta primers. The repertoire was sequenced with immunoSEQ multiplex PCR; TCRdb's copy has only in-frame clones and lacks some. The sample has tens of thousands of clones, approximately 70% seen once. The TCR was taken from a woman aged 45-59 years in good health and CMV-seropositive. The V call is TRBV11-2, the J call TRBJ1-1; TRBD1 matches 11 bases. The specimen was PBMCs. The CDR3 DNA is TGTGCCAGCAGCTTAGAGACGGGACAGGGGGTCTTC. Its protein is CASSLETGQGVF. The full variable domain, with the rest looked up from reference TRBV11-2 and TRBJ1-1, is EAGVAQSPRYKIIEKRQSVAFWCNPISGHATLYWYQQILGQGPKLLIQFQNNGVVDDSQLPKDRFSAERLKGVDSTLKIQPAKLEDSAVYLCASSLETGQGVFGQGTRLTVV.